This TCR beta chain was captured in a study of blood T cell repertoires in COVID-19. Produced via immunoSEQ multiplex PCR; TCRdb's table is partial and in-frame only. Of about 200,000 clones detected, 86% appear once; the ten largest clones hold nearly 4.5%. The V and J ends lost 2 bases and 4 bases, in that order; junction bases with no gene match: 9. The CDR3 loop spans 16 amino acids. The V gene's germline CDR1 is SGHDT and CDR2 YYEEEE. This chain connects TRBV5-6 to TRBJ1-2; TRBD1 agrees at 9 bases. This receptor was identified in a man in his fifties or sixties with acute or convalescent COVID-19. The sequenced sample consisted of peripheral blood. The DNA for the CDR3 is TGTGCCAGCAGCTTAATTGGGACAGGGCGAGGCTATGGCTACACCTTC. The encoded protein is CASSLIGTGRGYGYTF.